These T cell receptor beta chains were read from a single sample in a study of cytomegalovirus exposure and HLA in healthy donors. Libraries were prepared by immunoSEQ multiplex PCR; TCRdb keeps only in-frame clonotypes and omits some of them. The sample has 140,000 or so clones; 65% to 75% are singletons. Sequencing was carried out using PBMCs. The receptor source for this set is a man in his sixties in good health and CMV-seronegative. Each CDR3 is given with its conserved first and last residue.

v_gene	j_gene	CDR3aa
TRBV5-8	TRBJ2-7	CASSSYEQYF
TRBV5-6	TRBJ2-1	CASSYETGQGNEQFF
TRBV10-3	TRBJ2-1	CAISERSRQGGNEQFF
TRBV5-1	TRBJ2-7	CASSLAGGDAHEQYF
TRBV7-2	TRBJ1-1	CASSSPNSNTEAFF
TRBV2	TRBJ1-2	CASSERGYGYTF
TRBV14	TRBJ2-4	CASSRNTGSETKNIQYF
TRBV10-3	TRBJ2-2	CAIKRGTSGDTGELFF
TRBV6-5	TRBJ1-1	CASSYSKGAGAFF
TRBV6-1	TRBJ1-2	CASSEALGQPYGYTF
TRBV2	TRBJ2-2	CASNLAGADTGELFF
TRBV10-3	TRBJ1-5	CAISESAGAGNQPQHF